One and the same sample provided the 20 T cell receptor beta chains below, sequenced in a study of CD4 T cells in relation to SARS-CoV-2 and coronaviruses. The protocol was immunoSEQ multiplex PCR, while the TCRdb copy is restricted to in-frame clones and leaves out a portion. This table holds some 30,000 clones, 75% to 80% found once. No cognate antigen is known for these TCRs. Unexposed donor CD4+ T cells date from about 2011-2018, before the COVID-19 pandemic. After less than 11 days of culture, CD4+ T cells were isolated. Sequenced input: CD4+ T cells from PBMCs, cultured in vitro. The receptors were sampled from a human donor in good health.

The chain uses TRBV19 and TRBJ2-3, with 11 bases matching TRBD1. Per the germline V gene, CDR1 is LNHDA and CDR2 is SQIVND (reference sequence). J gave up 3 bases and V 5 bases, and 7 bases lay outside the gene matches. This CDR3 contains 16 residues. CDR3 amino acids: CASSLLGTGGTDTQYF. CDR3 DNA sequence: TGTGCCAGTAGTCTCCTAGGGACAGGGGGAACAGATACGCAGTATTTT. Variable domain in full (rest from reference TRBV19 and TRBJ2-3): DGGITQSPKYLFRKEGQNVTLSCEQNLNHDAMYWYRQDPGQGLRLIYYSQIVNDFQKGDIAEGYSVSREKKESFPLTVTSAQKNPTAFYLCASSLLGTGGTDTQYFGPGTRLTVL.

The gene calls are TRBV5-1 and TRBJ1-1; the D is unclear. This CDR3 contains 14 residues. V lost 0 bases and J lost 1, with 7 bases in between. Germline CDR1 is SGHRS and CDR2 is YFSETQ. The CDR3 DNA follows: TGCGCCAGCAGCTTGGGTCCGGGGAACACTGAAGCTTTCTTT. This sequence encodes CASSLGPGNTEAFF.

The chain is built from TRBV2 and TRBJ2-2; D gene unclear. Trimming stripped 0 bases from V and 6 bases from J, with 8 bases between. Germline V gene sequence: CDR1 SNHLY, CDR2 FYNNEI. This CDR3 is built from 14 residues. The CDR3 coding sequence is TGTGCCAGCAGTGAAGCGCTGTTGCCCGGGGAGCTGTTTTTT. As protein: CASSEALLPGELFF.

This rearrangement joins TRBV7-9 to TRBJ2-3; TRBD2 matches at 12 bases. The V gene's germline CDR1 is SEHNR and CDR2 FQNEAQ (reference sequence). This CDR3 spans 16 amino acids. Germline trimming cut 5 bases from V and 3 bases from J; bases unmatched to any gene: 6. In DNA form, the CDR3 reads TGTGCCAGCAGCCGTGGGACTAGCGGGCCGACAGATACGCAGTATTTT. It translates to CASSRGTSGPTDTQYF.

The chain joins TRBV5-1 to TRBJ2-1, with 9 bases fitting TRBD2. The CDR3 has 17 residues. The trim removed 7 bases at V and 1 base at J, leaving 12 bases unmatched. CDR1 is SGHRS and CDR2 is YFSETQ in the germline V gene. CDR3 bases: TGCGCCAGCTCGGGGGGAGCGGGGGGTCCGTCCTACAATGAGCAGTTCTTC. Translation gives CASSGGAGGPSYNEQFF. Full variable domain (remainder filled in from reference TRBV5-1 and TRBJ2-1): KAGVTQTPRYLIKTRGQQVTLSCSPISGHRSVSWYQQTPGQGLQFLFEYFSETQRNKGNFPGRFSGRQFSNSRSEMNVSTLELGDSALYLCASSGGAGGPSYNEQFFGPGTRLTVL.

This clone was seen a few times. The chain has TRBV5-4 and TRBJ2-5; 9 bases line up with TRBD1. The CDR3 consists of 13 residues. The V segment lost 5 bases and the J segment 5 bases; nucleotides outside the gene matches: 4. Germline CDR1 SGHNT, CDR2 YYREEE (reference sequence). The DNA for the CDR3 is TGTGCCAGCAGACGCGACAGGGGGGAGACCCAGTACTTC. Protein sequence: CASRRDRGETQYF. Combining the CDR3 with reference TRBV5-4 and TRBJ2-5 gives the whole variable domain ETGVTQSPTHLIKTRGQQVTLRCSSQSGHNTVSWYQQALGQGPQFIFQYYREEENGRGNFPPRFSGLQFPNYSSELNVNALELDDSALYLCASRRDRGETQYFGPGTRLLVL.

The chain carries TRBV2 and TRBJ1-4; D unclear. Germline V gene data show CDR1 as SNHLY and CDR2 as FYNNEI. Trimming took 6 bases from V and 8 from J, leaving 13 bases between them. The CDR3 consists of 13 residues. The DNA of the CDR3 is TGTGCCAGCAGGCAGGTCTTAAAGGAAAAACTGTTTTTT. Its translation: CASRQVLKEKLFF. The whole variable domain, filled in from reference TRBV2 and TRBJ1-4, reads EPEVTQTPSHQVTQMGQEVILRCVPISNHLYFYWYRQILGQKVEFLVSFYNNEISEKSEIFDDQFSVERPDGSNFTLKIRSTKLEDSAMYFCASRQVLKEKLFFGSGTQLSVL.

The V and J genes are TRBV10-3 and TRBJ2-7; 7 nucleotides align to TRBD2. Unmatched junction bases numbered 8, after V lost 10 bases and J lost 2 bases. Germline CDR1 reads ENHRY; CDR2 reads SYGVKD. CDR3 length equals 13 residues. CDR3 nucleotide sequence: TGTGCCAACCGCCGGGACTACCCCTACGAGCAGTACTTC. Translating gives CANRRDYPYEQYF.

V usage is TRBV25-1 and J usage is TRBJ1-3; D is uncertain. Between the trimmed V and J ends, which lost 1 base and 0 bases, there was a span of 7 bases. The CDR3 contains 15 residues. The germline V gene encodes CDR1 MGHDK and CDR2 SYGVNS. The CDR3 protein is CASSEFNDSGNTIYF. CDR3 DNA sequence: TGTGCCAGCAGTGAATTCAATGACTCTGGAAACACCATATATTTT.

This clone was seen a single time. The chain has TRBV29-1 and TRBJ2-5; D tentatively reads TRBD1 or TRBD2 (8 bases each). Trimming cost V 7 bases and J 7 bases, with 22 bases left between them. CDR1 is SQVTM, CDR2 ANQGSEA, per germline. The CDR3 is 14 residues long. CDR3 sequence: CSALGQGLVRTQYF. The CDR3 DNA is TGCAGCGCTTTAGGACAGGGACTAGTTCGGACCCAGTACTTC.

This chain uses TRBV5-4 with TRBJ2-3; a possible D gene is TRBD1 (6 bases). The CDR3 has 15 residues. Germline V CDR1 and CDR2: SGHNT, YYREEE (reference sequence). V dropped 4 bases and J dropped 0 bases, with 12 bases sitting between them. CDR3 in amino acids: CASSPWTASTDTQYF. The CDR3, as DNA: TGTGCCAGCAGCCCATGGACAGCGAGCACAGATACGCAGTATTTT.

The CDR3, as DNA: TGTGCCAGCAGCTTAGGGGGGAGGGCCGTCGGGGAGCTGTTTTTT. Its translation is CASSLGGRAVGELFF. This chain uses TRBV7-2 with TRBJ2-2, with TRBD2 matching 7 bases. This CDR3 is built from 15 residues. With 1 base clipped from V and 7 bases from J, the junction kept 6 bases outside the gene matches. Germline values: CDR1 SGHTA, CDR2 FQGNSA.

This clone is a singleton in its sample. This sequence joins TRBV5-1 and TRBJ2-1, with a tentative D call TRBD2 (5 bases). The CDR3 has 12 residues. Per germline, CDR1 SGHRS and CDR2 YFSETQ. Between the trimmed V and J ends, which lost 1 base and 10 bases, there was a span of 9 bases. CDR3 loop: CASSLSSNEQFF. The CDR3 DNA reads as TGCGCCAGCAGCTTGTCTAGCAACGAGCAGTTCTTC.

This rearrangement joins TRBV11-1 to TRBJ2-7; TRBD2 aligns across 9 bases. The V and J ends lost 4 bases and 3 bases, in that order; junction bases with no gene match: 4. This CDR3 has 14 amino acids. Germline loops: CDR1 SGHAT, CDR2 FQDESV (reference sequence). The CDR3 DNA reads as TGTGCCAGCAGCTACATGACTAGCGGCTACGAGCAGTACTTC. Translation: CASSYMTSGYEQYF. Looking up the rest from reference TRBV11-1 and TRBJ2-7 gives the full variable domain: EAEVAQSPRYKITEKSQAVAFWCDPISGHATLYWYRQILGQGPELLVQFQDESVVDDSQLPKDRFSAERLKGVDSTLKIQPAELGDSAMYLCASSYMTSGYEQYFGPGTRLTVT.

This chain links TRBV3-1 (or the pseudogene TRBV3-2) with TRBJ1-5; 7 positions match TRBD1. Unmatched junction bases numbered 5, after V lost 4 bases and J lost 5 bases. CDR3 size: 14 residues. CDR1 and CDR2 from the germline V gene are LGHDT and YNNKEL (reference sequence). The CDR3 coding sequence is TGTGCCAGCAGCCCCGGGACAGAATATCAGCCCCAGCATTTT. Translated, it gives CASSPGTEYQPQHF.

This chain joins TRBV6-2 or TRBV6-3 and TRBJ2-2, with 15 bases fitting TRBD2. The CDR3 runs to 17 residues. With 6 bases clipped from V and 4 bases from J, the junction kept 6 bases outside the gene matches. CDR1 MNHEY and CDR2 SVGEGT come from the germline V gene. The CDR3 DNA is TGTGCCAGCAGCCGCGGACTAGCGGGGGGGATCACCGGGGAGCTGTTTTTT. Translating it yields CASSRGLAGGITGELFF.

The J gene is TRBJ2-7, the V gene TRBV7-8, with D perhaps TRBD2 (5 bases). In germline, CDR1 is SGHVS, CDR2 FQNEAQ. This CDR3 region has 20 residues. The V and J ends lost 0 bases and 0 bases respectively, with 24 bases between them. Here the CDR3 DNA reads TGTGCCAGCAGCTTAGCGATCAGGACGGGATTTACCACTTACTCCTACGAGCAGTACTTC. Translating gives CASSLAIRTGFTTYSYEQYF. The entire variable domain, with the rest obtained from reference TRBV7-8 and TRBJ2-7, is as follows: GAGVSQSPRYKVAKRGQDVALRCDPISGHVSLFWYQQALGQGPEFLTYFQNEAQLDKSGLPSDRFFAERPEGSVSTLKIQRTQQEDSAVYLCASSLAIRTGFTTYSYEQYFGPGTRLTVT.

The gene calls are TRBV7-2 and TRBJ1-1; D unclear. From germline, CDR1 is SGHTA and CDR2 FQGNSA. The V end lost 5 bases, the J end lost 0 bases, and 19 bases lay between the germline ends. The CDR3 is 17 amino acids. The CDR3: CASSISWTGRMNTEAFF. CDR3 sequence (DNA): TGTGCCAGCAGCATTAGTTGGACTGGGCGGATGAACACTGAAGCTTTCTTT.

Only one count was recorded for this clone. Here the CDR3 DNA reads TGTGCCAGCAGCGTCCCACTAGCGGTAGTTACAGATACGCAGTATTTT. The encoded protein is CASSVPLAVVTDTQYF. J is TRBJ2-3 and V is TRBV11-2; 8 positions agree with TRBD2. This CDR3 is 16 amino acids long. Germline loops: CDR1 SGHAT, CDR2 FQNNGV. After removal of 5 bases from V and 3 bases from J, the junction contained 10 bases not matched to a gene.

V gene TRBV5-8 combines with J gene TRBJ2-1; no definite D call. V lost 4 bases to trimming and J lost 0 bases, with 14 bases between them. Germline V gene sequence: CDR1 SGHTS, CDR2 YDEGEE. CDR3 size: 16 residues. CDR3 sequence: CASSRRVGISYNEQFF. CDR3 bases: TGTGCCAGCAGCCGTCGGGTGGGGATCTCCTACAATGAGCAGTTCTTC.